A single sample is the source of the 5 T cell receptor beta chains below, sequenced in a study of blood T cell repertoires in COVID-19 (dated by TCRdb to the early 2020s). The receptor library was made with the immunoSEQ multiplex PCR assay. Here the immuneACCESS table is served through TCRdb, limited to in-frame sequences with V and J called. Missing clones are a known gap in these copies; in checked studies unresolved V genes cover under half, and the rest lacks a known reason. Present in this sample are 99,000 or so clones, roughly 84% of which were seen just once. The ten biggest clones cover approximately 2% of the sample. The sequencing input was peripheral blood. The receptors here all came from a man between 65 and 79 years old with active or convalescent COVID-19.

J is TRBJ1-6 and V is TRBV4-1; weak D call: TRBD1 (6 bases). Trimming left V 3 bases short and J 5 bases short, with 11 bases between. CDR1 and CDR2 (germline): MGHRA, YSYEKL. The CDR3 consists of 15 residues. The CDR3 DNA reads TGCGCCAGCAGCCATCAAGACAGGAATAATTCACCCCTCCACTTT. It is translated as CASSHQDRNNSPLHF.

The chain has TRBV19 and TRBJ1-5; D possibly corresponds to TRBD1 (5 bases). The CDR3 covers 15 residues. V was pared by 0 bases and J by 3 bases, with 9 bases between. Germline CDR1 is LNHDA and CDR2 is SQIVND (reference sequence). This CDR3 reads CASSIDPGPNQPQHF. DNA for the CDR3: TGTGCCAGTAGTATAGACCCAGGGCCCAATCAGCCCCAGCATTTT.

The rearrangement uses TRBV10-3 and TRBJ2-3; 11 nucleotides agree with TRBD2. The CDR3 runs 15 residues. Germline assignment: CDR1 ENHRY and CDR2 SYGVKD. The V and J ends lost 10 bases and 5 bases, in that order; junction bases with no gene match: 11. The CDR3 spells CASAARSGGEDTQYF. The CDR3 region has the DNA TGTGCCAGCGCCGCGCGTAGCGGGGGGGAAGATACGCAGTATTTT.

This rearrangement joins TRBV28 to TRBJ1-3; D ambiguous. The V end lost 2 bases, the J end lost 4 bases, and 15 bases lay between the germline ends. The germline V gene has CDR1 MDHEN and CDR2 SYDVKM. This CDR3 comprises 16 residues. CDR3 loop: CASSLQSRRSGNTIYF. CDR3 in DNA: TGTGCCAGCAGTTTACAGTCTCGGAGGTCCGGAAACACCATATATTTT. The full variable domain, with the rest looked up from reference TRBV28 and TRBJ1-3, is DVKVTQSSRYLVKRTGEKVFLECVQDMDHENMFWYRQDPGLGLRLIYFSYDVKMKEKGDIPEGYSVSREKKERFSLILESASTNQTSMYLCASSLQSRRSGNTIYFGEGSWLTVV.

The CDR3 DNA is TGTGCCAGCAGCTCCCAGGGACTAGTACACGAGCAGTACTTC. This encodes CASSSQGLVHEQYF. The V and J genes are TRBV7-2 and TRBJ2-7; TRBD2 matches 8 bases. This CDR3 spans 14 amino acids. Trimming removed 4 bases from V and 5 bases from J; junction bases left unmatched: 7. Germline CDR1 SGHTA, CDR2 FQGNSA.